Listed below are T cell receptor beta chains from one sample, sequenced in a study of OX40 agonist ivuxolimab in advanced cancers. The repertoire was sequenced with immunoSEQ multiplex PCR; TCRdb's copy has only in-frame clones and lacks some. Seen here are 26,000 or so clones, roughly 80% observed once, and the top ten hold approximately 15%. Sequenced material: CD4+ or CD8+ T cells sorted from blood, taken in a trial of the OX40 agonist ivuxolimab. The receptor set was obtained from an adult with an advanced solid tumor such as melanoma, head and neck, liver or kidney cancer. The CDR3 runs from the conserved cysteine through the conserved F or W. A D gene is named only where the DNA matches it firmly. Expanded clones get a size class; other rows say once, few or many, or leave the size out.

J: TRBJ2-4
D: NA
V: TRBV21-1
size: NA
CDR3: CASSTGQGVNIQYF
DNA: TGTGCCAGCAGTACGGGACAGGGGGTAAACATTCAGTACTTC

J: TRBJ2-7
D: NA
V: TRBV2
size: NA
CDR3: CASSEIGTRSSYEQYF
DNA: TGTGCCAGCAGTGAAATTGGGACGAGGAGCTCCTACGAGCAGTACTTC

J: TRBJ2-7
D: TRBD1
V: TRBV10-1
size: NA
CDR3: CASSEPGQGMDEQYF
DNA: TGCGCCAGCAGTGAACCGGGACAGGGGATGGACGAGCAGTACTTC

J: TRBJ1-3
D: TRBD1
V: TRBV5-1
size: NA
CDR3: CASSLAGTGGVGNTIYF
DNA: TGCGCCAGCAGCTTGGCCGGGACAGGGGGCGTTGGAAACACCATATATTTT

J: TRBJ2-2
D: NA
V: TRBV6-5
size: NA
CDR3: CASTLSGGSGELFF
DNA: TGTGCCAGCACCTTGTCGGGGGGCTCCGGGGAGCTGTTTTTT

J: TRBJ1-2
D: TRBD1
V: TRBV27
size: NA
CDR3: CASSLAHQGAAGYTF
DNA: TGTGCCAGCAGTCTCGCCCACCAGGGGGCGGCTGGCTACACCTTC

J: TRBJ1-3
D: NA
V: TRBV5-6
size: NA
CDR3: CASSSQGSGNTIYF
DNA: TGTGCCAGCAGCTCCCAGGGCTCTGGAAACACCATATATTTT

J: TRBJ2-1
D: NA
V: TRBV9
size: NA
CDR3: CASSPGGPLYNEQFF
DNA: TGTGCCAGCAGCCCGGGGGGCCCTTTGTACAATGAGCAGTTCTTC

J: TRBJ1-1
D: TRBD1
V: TRBV12-5
size: NA
CDR3: CASNIQGLNTEAFF
DNA: TGTGCTAGTAATATACAGGGGTTGAACACTGAAGCTTTCTTT

J: TRBJ2-7
D: NA
V: TRBV7-3
size: NA
CDR3: CASSKDRQREQYF
DNA: TGTGCCAGCAGCAAAGACAGGCAGCGTGAGCAGTACTTC

J: TRBJ1-1
D: NA
V: TRBV7-9
size: few
CDR3: CASSLGTEAFF
DNA: TGTGCCAGCAGCTTAGGCACTGAAGCTTTCTTT

J: TRBJ2-7
D: TRBD2
V: TRBV5-1
size: once
CDR3: CASSLANRLAGTYEQYF
DNA: TGCGCCAGCAGCTTGGCCAATAGACTAGCGGGTACCTACGAGCAGTACTTC